Included here is one T cell receptor beta chain sequence, with context. Its antigen remains unknown. These data come from a study of monozygotic twins with inflammatory bowel disease. TCRdb re-called the 5' RACE reads and catalogs CDR3 proteins one per entry, DNA excluded. The specimen's table records roughly 100,000 distinct CDR3 sequences. Broader study findings: Other individuals had fewer clonotypes in common with IBD patients than with healthy twins, especially with disease activity. Compared with healthy co-twins, IBD patients showed reduced TCRbeta repertoire diversity by inverse Simpson.

The TCR originated in a human donor with ulcerative colitis or Crohn's disease, or a healthy co-twin of an affected twin (not recorded which). Sequenced sample: blood.

The CDR3 sequence is CASSFTFSGNTIYF. J is TRBJ1-3 and V is TRBV6-5. The CDR3 is 14 amino acids. Germline CDR1 MNHEY, CDR2 SVGAGI.